The T cell receptor (beta chain) under discussion was sequenced for a study of CD8 T cells in Susac syndrome. Remarks on this clonotype: Its antigen is currently unknown.

Study-wide points: In its TCR sequencing and HLA analysis, the study acknowledged that the number of individuals was relatively small.

RNA amounts of roughly 0.45 to 1 ug underwent reverse transcription with random hexamers. A multiplex approach, immunoSEQ multiplex PCR, amplified TCR beta CDR3 across 54 Vbeta and 13 Jbeta. Via MiXCR, TCRdb re-called the immunoSEQ multiplex PCR reads, giving one row per CDR3 protein. The table lists roughly 170,000 distinct CDR3 sequences, 90% to 95% of them singletons. TCR beta from blood CD8+ and CD4+ T cells was sequenced. TEMRA cells were enriched by FACS, and CD4+ and CD8+ T cells were negatively isolated. The TCR originated in a human donor with multiple sclerosis. The sequencing sample was made of CD4+ T cells from PBMCs.

The CDR3 loop reads CASSRNYEQYF. DNA of the CDR3: TGTGCCAGCAGTCGCAATTACGAGCAGTACTTC. The chain is built from TRBV2 and TRBJ2-7; D unresolved. This CDR3 has 11 residues. The germline V and J ends were trimmed by 5 bases and 4 bases, with 6 bases remaining between them. Germline-derived CDR1 and CDR2 are SNHLY and FYNNEI.